This T cell receptor beta chain came from a study of blood T cell repertoires in COVID-19. Whole-study context: Samples representing acute and convalescent COVID-19 were sourced from the United States, Italy and Spain. The cDNA or gDNA used as material had been derived from T cells, B-cell-depleted T cells, or PBMCs.

In the source study's methods: Counts of nucleated cells, estimated from reference gene primer amplification, were obtained. TCRdb keeps only in-frame clones here, not all; method: immunoSEQ multiplex PCR. That table furnishes V, J and clone size, whereas the DNA furnished D and trimming. This sample has 200,000 or so clones, with 80% to 90% found just once. Germline CDR1 SGHRS, CDR2 YFSETQ. Trimming removed 4 bases from V and 1 base from J; junction bases left unmatched: 2. The CDR3 is 15 residues long. Sequenced input: peripheral blood. This sequence joins TRBV5-1 and TRBJ2-3, with 11 bases fitting TRBD2. The clonotype was recovered from a man in his fifties with acute or convalescent COVID-19. The CDR3 nucleotides are TGCGCCAGCAGCGCGGGACTAGCGGGCACAGATACGCAGTATTTT. It yields the protein CASSAGLAGTDTQYF. The full variable domain, rest sourced from reference TRBV5-1 and TRBJ2-3, is KAGVTQTPRYLIKTRGQQVTLSCSPISGHRSVSWYQQTPGQGLQFLFEYFSETQRNKGNFPGRFSGRQFSNSRSEMNVSTLELGDSALYLCASSAGLAGTDTQYFGPGTRLTVL.